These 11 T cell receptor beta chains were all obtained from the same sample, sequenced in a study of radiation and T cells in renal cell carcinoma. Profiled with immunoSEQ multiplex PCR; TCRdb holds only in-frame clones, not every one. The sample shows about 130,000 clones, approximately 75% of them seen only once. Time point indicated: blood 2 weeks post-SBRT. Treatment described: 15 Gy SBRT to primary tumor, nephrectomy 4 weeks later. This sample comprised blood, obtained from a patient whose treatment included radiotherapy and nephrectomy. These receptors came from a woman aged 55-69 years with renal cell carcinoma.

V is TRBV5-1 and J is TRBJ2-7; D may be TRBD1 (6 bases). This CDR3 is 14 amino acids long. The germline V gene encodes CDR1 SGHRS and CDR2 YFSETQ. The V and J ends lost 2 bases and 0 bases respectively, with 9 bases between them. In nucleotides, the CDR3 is TGCGCCAGCAGCTTCCTGGACAGCTCCTACGAGCAGTACTTC. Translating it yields CASSFLDSSYEQYF.

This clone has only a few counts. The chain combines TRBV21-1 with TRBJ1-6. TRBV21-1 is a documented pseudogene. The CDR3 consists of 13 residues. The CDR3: CASRVGVQPPLHF. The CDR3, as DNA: TGTGCCAGCAGGGTGGGGGTCCAACCACCCCTCCACTTT.

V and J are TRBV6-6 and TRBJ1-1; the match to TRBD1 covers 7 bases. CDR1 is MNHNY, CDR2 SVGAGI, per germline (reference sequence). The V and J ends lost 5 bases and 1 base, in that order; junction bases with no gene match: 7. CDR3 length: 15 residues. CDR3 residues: CASSNRQGPNTEAFF. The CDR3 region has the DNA TGTGCCAGCAGTAACCGACAGGGACCGAACACTGAAGCTTTCTTT.

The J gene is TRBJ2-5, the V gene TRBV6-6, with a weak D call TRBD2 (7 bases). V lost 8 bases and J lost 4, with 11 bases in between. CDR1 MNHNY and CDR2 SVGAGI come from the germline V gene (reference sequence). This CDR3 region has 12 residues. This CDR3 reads CASGGAGETQYF. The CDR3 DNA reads TGTGCCAGCGGGGGGGCAGGAGAGACCCAGTACTTC.

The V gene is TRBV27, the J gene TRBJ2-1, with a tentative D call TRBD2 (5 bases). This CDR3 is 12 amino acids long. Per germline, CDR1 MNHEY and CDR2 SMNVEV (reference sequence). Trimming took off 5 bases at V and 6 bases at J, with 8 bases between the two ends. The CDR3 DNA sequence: TGTGCCAGCAGTGGAGGACCCAATGAGCAGTTCTTC. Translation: CASSGGPNEQFF.

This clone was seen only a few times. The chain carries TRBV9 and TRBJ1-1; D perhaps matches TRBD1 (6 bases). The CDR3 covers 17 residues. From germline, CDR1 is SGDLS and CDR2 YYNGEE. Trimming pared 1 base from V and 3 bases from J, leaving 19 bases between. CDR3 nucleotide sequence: TGTGCCAGCAGCGTAAGCTCAGGGGATCTACGGGACACTGAAGCTTTCTTT. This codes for CASSVSSGDLRDTEAFF. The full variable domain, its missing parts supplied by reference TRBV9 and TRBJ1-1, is DSGVTQTPKHLITATGQRVTLRCSPRSGDLSVYWYQQSLDQGLQFLIQYYNGEERAKGNILERFSAQQFPDLHSELNLSSLELGDSALYFCASSVSSGDLRDTEAFFGQGTRLTVV.

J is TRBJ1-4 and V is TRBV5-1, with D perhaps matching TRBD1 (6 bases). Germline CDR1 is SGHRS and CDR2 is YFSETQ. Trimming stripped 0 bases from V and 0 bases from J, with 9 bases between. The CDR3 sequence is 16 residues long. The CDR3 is CASSLEGVATNEKLFF. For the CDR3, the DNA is TGCGCCAGCAGCTTGGAGGGGGTTGCAACTAATGAAAAACTGTTTTTT.

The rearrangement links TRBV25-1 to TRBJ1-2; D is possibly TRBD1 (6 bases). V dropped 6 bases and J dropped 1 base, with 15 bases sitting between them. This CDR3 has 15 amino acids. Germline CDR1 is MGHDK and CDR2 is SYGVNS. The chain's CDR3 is CASRPQGMRNYGYTF. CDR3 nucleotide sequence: TGTGCCAGCAGGCCCCAGGGGATGCGTAACTATGGCTACACCTTC.

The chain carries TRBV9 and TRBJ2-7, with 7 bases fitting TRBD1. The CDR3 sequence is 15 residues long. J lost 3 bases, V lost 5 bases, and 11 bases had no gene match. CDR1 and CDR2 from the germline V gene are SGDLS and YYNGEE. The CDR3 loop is CASSAQGDSFYEQYF. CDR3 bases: TGTGCCAGCAGTGCCCAGGGGGACAGCTTCTACGAGCAGTACTTC.

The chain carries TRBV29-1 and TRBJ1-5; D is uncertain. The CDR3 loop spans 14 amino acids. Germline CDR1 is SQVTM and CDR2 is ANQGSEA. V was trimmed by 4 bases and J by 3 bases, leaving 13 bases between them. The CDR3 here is CSVGGEGYNQPQHF. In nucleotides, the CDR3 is TGCAGCGTTGGAGGAGAAGGATACAATCAGCCCCAGCATTTT.

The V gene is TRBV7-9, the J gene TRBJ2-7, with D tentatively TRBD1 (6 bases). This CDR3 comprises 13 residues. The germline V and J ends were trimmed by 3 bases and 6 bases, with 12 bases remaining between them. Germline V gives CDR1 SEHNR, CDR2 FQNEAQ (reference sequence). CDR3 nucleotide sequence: TGTGCCAGCAGCTTCGGCAGGGGTAGCGAGCAGTACTTC. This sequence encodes CASSFGRGSEQYF.